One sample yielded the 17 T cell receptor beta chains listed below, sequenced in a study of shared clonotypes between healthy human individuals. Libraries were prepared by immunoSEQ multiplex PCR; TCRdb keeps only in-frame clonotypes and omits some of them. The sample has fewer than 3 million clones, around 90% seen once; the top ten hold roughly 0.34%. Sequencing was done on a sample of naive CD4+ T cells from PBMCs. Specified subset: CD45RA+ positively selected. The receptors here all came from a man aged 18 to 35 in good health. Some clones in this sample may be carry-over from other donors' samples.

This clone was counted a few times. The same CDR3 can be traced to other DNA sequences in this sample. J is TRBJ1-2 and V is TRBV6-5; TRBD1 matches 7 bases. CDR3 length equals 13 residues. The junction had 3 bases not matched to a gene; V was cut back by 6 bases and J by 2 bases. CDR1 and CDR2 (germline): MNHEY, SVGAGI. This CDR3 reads CASRRDSNYGYTF. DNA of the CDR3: TGTGCCAGCAGGCGGGACAGCAACTATGGCTACACCTTC.

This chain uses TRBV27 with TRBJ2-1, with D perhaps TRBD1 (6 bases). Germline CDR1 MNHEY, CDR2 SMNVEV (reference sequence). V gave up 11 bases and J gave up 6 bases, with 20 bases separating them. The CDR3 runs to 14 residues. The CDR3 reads CAGPAQGIANEQFF. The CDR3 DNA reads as TGTGCCGGCCCCGCGCAGGGGATTGCCAATGAGCAGTTCTTC.

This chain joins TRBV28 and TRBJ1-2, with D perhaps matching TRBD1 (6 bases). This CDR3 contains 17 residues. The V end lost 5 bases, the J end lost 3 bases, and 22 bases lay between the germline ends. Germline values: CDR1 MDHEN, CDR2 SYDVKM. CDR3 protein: CASSPGTLYTPDYGYTF. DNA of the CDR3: TGTGCCAGCAGTCCTGGGACACTGTACACACCTGACTATGGCTACACCTTC.

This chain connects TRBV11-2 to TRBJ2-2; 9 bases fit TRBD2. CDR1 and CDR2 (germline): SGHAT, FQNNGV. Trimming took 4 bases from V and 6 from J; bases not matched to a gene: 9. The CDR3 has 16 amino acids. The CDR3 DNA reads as TGTGCCAGCAGCTCCCGAGGGGCGGGAGGGGCCGGGGAGCTGTTTTTT. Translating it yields CASSSRGAGGAGELFF.

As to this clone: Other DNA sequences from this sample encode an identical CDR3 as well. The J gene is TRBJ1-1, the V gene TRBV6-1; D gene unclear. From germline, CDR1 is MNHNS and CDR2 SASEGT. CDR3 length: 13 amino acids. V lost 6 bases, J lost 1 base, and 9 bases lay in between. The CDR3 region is CASSRDKNTEAFF. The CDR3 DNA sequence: TGTGCCAGCAGCCGAGACAAGAACACTGAAGCTTTCTTT.

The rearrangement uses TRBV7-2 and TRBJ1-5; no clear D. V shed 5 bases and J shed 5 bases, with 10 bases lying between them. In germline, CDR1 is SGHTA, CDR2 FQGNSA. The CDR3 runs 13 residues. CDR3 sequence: CASSPRRDQPQHF. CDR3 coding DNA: TGTGCCAGCAGCCCTCGCCGTGATCAGCCCCAGCATTTT.

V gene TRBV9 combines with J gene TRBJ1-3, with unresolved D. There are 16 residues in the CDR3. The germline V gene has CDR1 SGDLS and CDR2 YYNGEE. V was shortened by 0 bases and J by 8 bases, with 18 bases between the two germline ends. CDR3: CASSVGPGPPRDTIYF. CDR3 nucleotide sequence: TGTGCCAGCAGCGTAGGCCCCGGGCCCCCGAGAGACACCATATATTTT.

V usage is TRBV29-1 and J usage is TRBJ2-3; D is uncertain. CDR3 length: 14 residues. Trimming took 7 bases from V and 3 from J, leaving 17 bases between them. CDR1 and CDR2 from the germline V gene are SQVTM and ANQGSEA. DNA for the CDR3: TGCAGCGCCGTGGCGGCAGCCACAACAGATACGCAGTATTTT. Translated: CSAVAAATTDTQYF.

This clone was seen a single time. The CDR3 loop is CASTRTKGGTEAFF. The CDR3 bases are TGTGCCAGCACCCGTACTAAGGGGGGCACTGAAGCTTTCTTT. The rearrangement links TRBV9 to TRBJ1-1; the D gene is possibly TRBD1 (6 bases). The V end lost 6 bases, the J end lost 4 bases, and 16 bases lay between the germline ends. This CDR3 is 14 amino acids long. Looked up from germline, CDR1 is SGDLS and CDR2 is YYNGEE.

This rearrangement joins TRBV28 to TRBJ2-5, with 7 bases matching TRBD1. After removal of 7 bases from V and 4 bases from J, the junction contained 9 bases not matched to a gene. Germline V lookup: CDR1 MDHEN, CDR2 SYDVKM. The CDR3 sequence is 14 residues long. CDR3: CASIPRGRRETQYF. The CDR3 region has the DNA TGTGCCAGCATCCCAAGGGGGCGCAGAGAGACCCAGTACTTC. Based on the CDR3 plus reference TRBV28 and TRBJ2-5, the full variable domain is DVKVTQSSRYLVKRTGEKVFLECVQDMDHENMFWYRQDPGLGLRLIYFSYDVKMKEKGDIPEGYSVSREKKERFSLILESASTNQTSMYLCASIPRGRRETQYFGPGTRLLVL.

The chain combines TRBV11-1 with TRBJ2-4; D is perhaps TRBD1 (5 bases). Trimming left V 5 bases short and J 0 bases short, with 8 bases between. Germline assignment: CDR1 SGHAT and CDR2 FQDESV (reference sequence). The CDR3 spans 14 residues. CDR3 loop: CASSLQGAKNIQYF. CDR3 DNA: TGTGCCAGCAGCCTTCAGGGAGCCAAAAACATTCAGTACTTC.

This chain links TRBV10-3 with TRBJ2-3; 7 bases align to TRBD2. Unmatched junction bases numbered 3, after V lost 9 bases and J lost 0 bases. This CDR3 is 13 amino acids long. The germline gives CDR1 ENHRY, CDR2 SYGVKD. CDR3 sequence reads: CAINSGSTDTQYF. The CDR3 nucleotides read TGTGCCATTAATAGCGGGAGCACAGATACGCAGTATTTT.

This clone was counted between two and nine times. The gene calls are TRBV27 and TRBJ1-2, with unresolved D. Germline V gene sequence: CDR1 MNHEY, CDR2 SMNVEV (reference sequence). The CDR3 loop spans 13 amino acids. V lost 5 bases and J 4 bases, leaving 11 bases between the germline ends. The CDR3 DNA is TGTGCCAGCAGTCCAGACTTGCTCTATGGCTACACCTTC. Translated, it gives CASSPDLLYGYTF.

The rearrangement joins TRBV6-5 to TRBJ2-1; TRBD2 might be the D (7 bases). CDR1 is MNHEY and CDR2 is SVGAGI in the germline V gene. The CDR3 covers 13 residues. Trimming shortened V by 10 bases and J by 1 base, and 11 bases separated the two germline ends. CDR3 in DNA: TGTGCCACAGAGGGGGGGTCCTACAATGAGCAGTTCTTC. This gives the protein CATEGGSYNEQFF.

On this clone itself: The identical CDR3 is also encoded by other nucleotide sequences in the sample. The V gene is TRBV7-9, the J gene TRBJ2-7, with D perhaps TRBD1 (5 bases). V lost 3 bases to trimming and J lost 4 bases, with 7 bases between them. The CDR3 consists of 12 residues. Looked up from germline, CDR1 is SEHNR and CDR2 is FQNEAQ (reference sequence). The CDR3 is CASSLQGYEQYF. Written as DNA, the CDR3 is TGTGCCAGCAGCTTGCAGGGATACGAGCAGTACTTC.

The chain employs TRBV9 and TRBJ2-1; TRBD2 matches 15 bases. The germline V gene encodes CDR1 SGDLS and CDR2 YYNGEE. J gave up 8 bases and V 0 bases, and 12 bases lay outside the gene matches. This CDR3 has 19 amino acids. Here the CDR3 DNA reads TGTGCCAGCAGCGTAGCGCCCGGGACTAGCGGGAGGATGAGTGATGAGCAGTTCTTC. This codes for CASSVAPGTSGRMSDEQFF. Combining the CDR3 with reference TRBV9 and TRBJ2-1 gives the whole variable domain DSGVTQTPKHLITATGQRVTLRCSPRSGDLSVYWYQQSLDQGLQFLIQYYNGEERAKGNILERFSAQQFPDLHSELNLSSLELGDSALYFCASSVAPGTSGRMSDEQFFGPGTRLTVL.

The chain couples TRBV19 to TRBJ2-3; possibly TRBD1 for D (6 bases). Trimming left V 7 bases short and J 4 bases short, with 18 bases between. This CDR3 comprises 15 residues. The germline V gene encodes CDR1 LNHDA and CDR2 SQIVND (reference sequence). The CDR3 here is CASTHWGPGADTQYF. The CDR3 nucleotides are TGTGCCAGTACACACTGGGGGCCAGGCGCAGATACGCAGTATTTT.